Presented here are 15 T cell receptor beta chains from one specimen sequenced in a study of response to subunit inactivated influenza vaccine. TCRdb processed the RT-PCR reads anew with MiXCR; each CDR3 protein has one entry. Found here are over 150,000 distinct CDR3 sequences, about 10% of them singletons; the top ten hold about a third. Sequences were derived from CD8+ T cells sorted from PBMCs, sampled around 25 months after vaccination. The receptors were sampled from a man aged 45 to 70 who received an inactivated influenza vaccine.

A few counts support this clonotype. The CDR3 protein is CASSASGTKGDEQYF. As DNA, the CDR3 is TGTGCCAGCAGCGCTTCCGGGACAAAAGGGGACGAGCAGTACTTC. This chain joins TRBV9 and TRBJ2-7, with D perhaps TRBD1 (6 bases). V dropped 3 bases and J dropped 5 bases, with 18 bases sitting between them. Germline V gives CDR1 SGDLS, CDR2 YYNGEE. The CDR3 sequence is 15 residues long.

This clonotype was found a few times. The rearrangement uses TRBV7-9 and TRBJ2-1; tentatively, D is TRBD1 (5 bases). The CDR3 loop spans 16 amino acids. CDR1 SEHNR and CDR2 FQNEAQ come from the germline V gene (reference sequence). The V end was cut by 0 bases, the J end by 0 bases, with 9 bases between. The DNA of the CDR3 is TGTGCCAGCAGCTTAGCAGGGGCCAGCTCCTACAATGAGCAGTTCTTC. It codes for CASSLAGASSYNEQFF.

Many counts were recorded for this clonotype. The chain links TRBV4-1 to TRBJ1-1, with 9 bases fitting TRBD1. V lost 4 bases to trimming and J lost 5 bases; unmatched junction nucleotides: 20. Germline CDR1 reads MGHRA; CDR2 reads YSYEKL. This CDR3 comprises 19 residues. The CDR3 coding sequence is TGCGCCAGCAGCCCGGGGGGGTTGGGGACAGGGTCAAGGGGAACTGAAGCTTTCTTT. It codes for CASSPGGLGTGSRGTEAFF.

The rearrangement joins TRBV5-5 to TRBJ2-1; no clear D gene. V was cut by 4 bases and J by 0 bases, with 8 bases left in between. Germline CDR1 SGHKS, CDR2 YYEKEE (reference sequence). The CDR3 is made up of 14 amino acids. The CDR3 reads CASSGGFSYNEQFF. The CDR3 coding sequence is TGTGCCAGCAGCGGTGGGTTCTCCTACAATGAGCAGTTCTTC.

J is TRBJ2-7 and V is TRBV9, with a weak D call TRBD2 (6 bases). Per the germline V gene, CDR1 is SGDLS and CDR2 is YYNGEE. This CDR3 has 14 residues. V was trimmed by 0 bases and J by 4 bases, leaving 11 bases between them. The CDR3 loop is CASSVAGVGYEQYF. The DNA of the CDR3 is TGTGCCAGCAGCGTAGCGGGAGTAGGTTACGAGCAGTACTTC.

This clonotype came up a few times. The chain has TRBV6-5 and TRBJ2-6; D is undetermined. Deletions cut 2 bases from V and 2 bases from J, with 4 bases between. The germline V gene encodes CDR1 MNHEY and CDR2 SVGAGI. CDR3 size: 14 residues. The CDR3 bases are TGTGCCAGCAGTTACGGCGCTGGGGCCAACGTCCTGACTTTC. Its translation is CASSYGAGANVLTF.

This clonotype has a count of ten or more. The V gene is TRBV20-1, the J gene TRBJ2-3, with D unresolved. CDR1 and CDR2 (germline): DFQATT, SNEGSKA (reference sequence). V lost 3 bases, J lost 4 bases, and 5 bases lay in between. The CDR3 is 11 amino acids. DNA of the CDR3: TGCAGTGCTAGTCTCGCAGATACGCAGTATTTT. Translating gives CSASLADTQYF.

This rearrangement joins TRBV6-2 or TRBV6-3 to TRBJ2-7; TRBD2 aligns across 7 bases. V gave up 0 bases and J gave up 4 bases; unmatched junction bases: 6. CDR3 size: 15 residues. CDR1 and CDR2 (germline): MNHEY, SVGEGT. The CDR3 protein is CASSYSGGPSYEQYF. The CDR3 bases are TGTGCCAGCAGTTACTCGGGAGGGCCTAGTTACGAGCAGTACTTC.

This clonotype was counted ten times or more. The chain links TRBV13 to TRBJ2-5, with D unresolved. Germline CDR1 is PRHDT and CDR2 is FYEKMQ (reference sequence). The CDR3 is made up of 13 amino acids. The germline V and J ends were trimmed by 0 bases and 2 bases, with 4 bases remaining between them. This CDR3 reads CASSLGRQETQYF. In DNA form, the CDR3 reads TGTGCCAGCAGCTTAGGCCGACAAGAGACCCAGTACTTC.

This sequence joins TRBV6-2 or TRBV6-3 and TRBJ2-1; 11 nucleotides line up with TRBD2. This CDR3 region has 17 residues. Germline V gene lookup returns CDR1 MNHEY and CDR2 SVGEGT. The J segment lost 8 bases and the V segment lost 6 bases, leaving 15 bases of the junction unmatched. CDR3 amino acids: CASSTRLAGISLDEQFF. CDR3 sequence (DNA): TGTGCCAGCAGCACCCGACTAGCGGGAATTTCATTAGATGAGCAGTTCTTC.

This clonotype was counted ten times or more. This chain connects TRBV15 to TRBJ2-2; 7 nucleotides agree with TRBD1. Germline V lookup: CDR1 LNHNV, CDR2 YYDKDF (reference sequence). The ends lost 3 bases at V and 6 bases at J; junction bases unmatched: 7. The CDR3 extends over 15 amino acids. CDR3 sequence reads: CATSRGTAPAGELFF. The CDR3 DNA sequence: TGTGCCACCAGCAGGGGGACAGCCCCCGCCGGGGAGCTGTTTTTT.

This clonotype was recorded a few times. CDR3 in amino acids: CASSLVSSSTDTQYF. In DNA, the CDR3 is TGTGCCAGCAGCTTGGTTTCAAGTAGCACAGATACGCAGTATTTT. This chain connects TRBV5-5 to TRBJ2-3; no definite D call. V was cut by 0 bases and J by 0 bases, with 8 bases left in between. This CDR3 has 15 amino acids. CDR1 is SGHKS and CDR2 is YYEKEE in the germline V gene (reference sequence). The full variable domain, completed using reference TRBV5-5 and TRBJ2-3, is DAGVTQSPTHLIKTRGQQVTLRCSPISGHKSVSWYQQVLGQGPQFIFQYYEKEERGRGNFPDRFSARQFPNYSSELNVNALLLGDSALYLCASSLVSSSTDTQYFGPGTRLTVL.

V gene TRBV24-1 combines with J gene TRBJ2-7, with D possibly TRBD1 on 5 matching bases. In germline, CDR1 is KGHDR, CDR2 SFDVKD. Trimming took off 9 bases at V and 1 base at J, with 15 bases between the two ends. The CDR3 sequence is 14 residues long. The CDR3 DNA sequence: TGTGCCACCCCCCGTTGGAGACAGTCCTACGAGCAGTACTTC. This encodes CATPRWRQSYEQYF.

Ten or more counts support this clonotype. The chain employs TRBV20-1 and TRBJ1-1; D is unresolved. CDR1 is DFQATT, CDR2 SNEGSKA, per germline (reference sequence). V was cut by 6 bases and J by 2 bases, with 13 bases left in between. This CDR3 has 13 amino acids. In DNA, the CDR3 is TGCAGTGCGAGGTTTGGTTTTAACACTGAAGCTTTCTTT. Residues: CSARFGFNTEAFF.

The chain employs TRBV20-1 and TRBJ2-1; D gene uncertain. Trimming took 4 bases from V and 1 from J, leaving 8 bases between them. The germline V gene encodes CDR1 DFQATT and CDR2 SNEGSKA (reference sequence). There are 13 residues in the CDR3. The DNA of the CDR3 is TGCAGTGCTATATGGCGATCCTACAATGAGCAGTTCTTC. Its protein product is CSAIWRSYNEQFF.